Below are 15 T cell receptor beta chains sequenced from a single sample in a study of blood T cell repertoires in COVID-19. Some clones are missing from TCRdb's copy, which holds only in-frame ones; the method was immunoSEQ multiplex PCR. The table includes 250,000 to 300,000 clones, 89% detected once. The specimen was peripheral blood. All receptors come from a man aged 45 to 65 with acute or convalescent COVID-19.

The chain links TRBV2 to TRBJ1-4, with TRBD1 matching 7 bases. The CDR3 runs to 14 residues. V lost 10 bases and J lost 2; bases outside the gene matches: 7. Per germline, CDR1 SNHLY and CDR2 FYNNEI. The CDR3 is CATGQQGTNEKLFF. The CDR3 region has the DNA TGTGCCACCGGCCAACAGGGGACTAATGAAAAACTGTTTTTT.

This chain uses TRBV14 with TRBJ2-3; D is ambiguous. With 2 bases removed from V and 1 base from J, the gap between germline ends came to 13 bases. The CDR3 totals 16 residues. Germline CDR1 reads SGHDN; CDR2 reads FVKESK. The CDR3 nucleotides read TGTGCCAGCAGCCAACCGGGTGCTATACGCACAGATACGCAGTATTTT. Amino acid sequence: CASSQPGAIRTDTQYF.

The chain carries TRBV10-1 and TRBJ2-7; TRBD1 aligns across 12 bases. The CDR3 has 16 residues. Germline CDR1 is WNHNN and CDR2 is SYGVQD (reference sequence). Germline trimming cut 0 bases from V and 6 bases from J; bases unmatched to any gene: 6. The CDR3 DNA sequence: TGCGCCAGCAGTGAGTCGAGAGGGGACAGGGGGCGCGAGCAGTACTTC. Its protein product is CASSESRGDRGREQYF.

CDR3 amino acids: CASSPLVGRGYEQYF. The CDR3 DNA is TGTGCCAGCAGCCCCCTCGTAGGCAGGGGATACGAGCAGTACTTC. J is TRBJ2-7 and V is TRBV9, with a possible D match to TRBD1 (6 bases). V gave up 4 bases and J gave up 4 bases, with 18 bases separating them. Per germline, CDR1 SGDLS and CDR2 YYNGEE. CDR3 length: 15 amino acids.

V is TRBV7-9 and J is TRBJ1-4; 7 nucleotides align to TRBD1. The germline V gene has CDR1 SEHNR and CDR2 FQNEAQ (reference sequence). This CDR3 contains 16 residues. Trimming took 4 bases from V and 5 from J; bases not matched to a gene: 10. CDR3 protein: CASSSADRDENEKLFF. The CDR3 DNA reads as TGTGCCAGCAGCTCCGCCGACAGGGACGAAAATGAAAAACTGTTTTTT.

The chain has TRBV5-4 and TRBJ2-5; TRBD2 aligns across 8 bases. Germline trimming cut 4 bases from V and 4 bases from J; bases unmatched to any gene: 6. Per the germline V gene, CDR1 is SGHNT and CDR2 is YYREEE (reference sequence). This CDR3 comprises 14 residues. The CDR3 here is CASSVGGERETQYF. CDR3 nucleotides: TGTGCCAGCAGCGTCGGGGGGGAACGAGAGACCCAGTACTTC.

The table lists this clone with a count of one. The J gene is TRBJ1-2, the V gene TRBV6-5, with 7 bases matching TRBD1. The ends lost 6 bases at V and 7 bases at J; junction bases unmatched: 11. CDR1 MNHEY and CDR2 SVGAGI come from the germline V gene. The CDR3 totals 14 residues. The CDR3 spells CASRRDSSRSGYTF. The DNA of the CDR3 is TGTGCCAGCAGGAGGGACAGCTCAAGGAGTGGCTACACCTTC.

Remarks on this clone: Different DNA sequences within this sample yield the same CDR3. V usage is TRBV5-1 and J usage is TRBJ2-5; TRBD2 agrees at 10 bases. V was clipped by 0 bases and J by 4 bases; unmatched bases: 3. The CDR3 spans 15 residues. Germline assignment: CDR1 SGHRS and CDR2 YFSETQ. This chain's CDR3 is CASSLGASGGETQYF. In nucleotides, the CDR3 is TGCGCCAGCAGCTTGGGGGCTAGCGGGGGAGAGACCCAGTACTTC.

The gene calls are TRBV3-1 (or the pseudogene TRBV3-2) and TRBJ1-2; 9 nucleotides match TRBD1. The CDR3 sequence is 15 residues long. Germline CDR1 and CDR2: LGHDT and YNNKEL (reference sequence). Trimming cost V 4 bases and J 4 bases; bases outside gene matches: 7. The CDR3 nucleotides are TGTGCCAGCAGCCCTTGGGACAGGGAAAGCTATGGCTACACCTTC. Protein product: CASSPWDRESYGYTF.

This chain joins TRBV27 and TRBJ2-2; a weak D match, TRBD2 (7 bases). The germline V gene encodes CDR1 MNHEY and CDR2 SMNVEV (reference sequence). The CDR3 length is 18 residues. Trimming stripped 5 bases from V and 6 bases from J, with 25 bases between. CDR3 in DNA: TGTGCCAGCAGTCCCCAGTTATGGGCGGGGGCATTGGCCGGGGAGCTGTTTTTT. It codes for CASSPQLWAGALAGELFF.

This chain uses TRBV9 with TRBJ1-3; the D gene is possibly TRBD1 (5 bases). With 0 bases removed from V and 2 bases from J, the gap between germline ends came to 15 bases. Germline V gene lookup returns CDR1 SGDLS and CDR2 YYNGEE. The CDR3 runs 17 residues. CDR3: CASSVAGGGGTGNTIYF. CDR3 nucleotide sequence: TGTGCCAGCAGCGTAGCAGGCGGGGGGGGTACTGGAAACACCATATATTTT.

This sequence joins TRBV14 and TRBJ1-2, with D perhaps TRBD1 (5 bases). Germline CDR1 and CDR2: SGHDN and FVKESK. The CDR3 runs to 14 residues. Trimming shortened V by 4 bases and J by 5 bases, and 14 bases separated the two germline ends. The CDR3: CASSRGALPYGYTF. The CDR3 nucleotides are TGTGCCAGCAGCCGCGGGGCTCTGCCTTATGGCTACACCTTC.

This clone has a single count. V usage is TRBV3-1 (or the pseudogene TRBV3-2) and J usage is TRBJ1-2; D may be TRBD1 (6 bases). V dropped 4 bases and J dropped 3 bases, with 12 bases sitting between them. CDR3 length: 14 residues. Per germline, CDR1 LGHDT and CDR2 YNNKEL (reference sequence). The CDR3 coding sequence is TGTGCCAGCAGCCGAGGGGGTATAGACTATGGCTACACCTTC. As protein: CASSRGGIDYGYTF.

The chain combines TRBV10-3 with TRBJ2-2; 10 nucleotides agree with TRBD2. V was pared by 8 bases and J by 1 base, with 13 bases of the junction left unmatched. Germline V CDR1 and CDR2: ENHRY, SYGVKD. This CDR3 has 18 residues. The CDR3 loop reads CAIPASGGARLNTGELFF. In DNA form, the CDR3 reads TGTGCCATCCCTGCCAGCGGGGGGGCCAGGTTGAACACCGGGGAGCTGTTTTTT.

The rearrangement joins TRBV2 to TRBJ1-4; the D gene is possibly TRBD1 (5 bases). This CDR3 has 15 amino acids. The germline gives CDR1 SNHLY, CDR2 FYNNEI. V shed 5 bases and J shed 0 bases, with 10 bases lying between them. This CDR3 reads CASSQRQSTNEKLFF. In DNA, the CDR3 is TGTGCCAGCAGTCAGAGACAGTCAACTAATGAAAAACTGTTTTTT. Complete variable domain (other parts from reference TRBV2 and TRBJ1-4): EPEVTQTPSHQVTQMGQEVILRCVPISNHLYFYWYRQILGQKVEFLVSFYNNEISEKSEIFDDQFSVERPDGSNFTLKIRSTKLEDSAMYFCASSQRQSTNEKLFFGSGTQLSVL.